This TCR beta chain came from a study of immune heterogeneity within non-small cell lung tumors. Findings and caveats of the study: Although only moderate, the correlation of local T-cell clonality with local tumor mutational burden was significant (R about 0.34).

For each sample, template was around 650 ng of bulk tumor genomic DNA. Several biopsies were collected from each primary tumor during surgery. They were spaced as far apart as possible within the tumor mass. Curative surgery was undertaken by patients, who had untreated, newly diagnosed non-small cell lung cancer. Using 32 V and 13 J primers, multiplex PCR amplified TCR beta CDR3. A single record per CDR3 protein comes from TCRdb applying MiXCR to the multiplex PCR reads. The table lists about 13,000 distinct CDR3 sequences, about 23% of them singletons, with over 10% in the top ten. This clonotype appeared many times. Its target is unknown. V shed 8 bases and J 1 base; nucleotides not matched to a gene: 7. The CDR3 totals 14 residues. From germline, CDR1 is MDHEN and CDR2 SYDVKM.

This TCR came from a man aged 50-59 years with non-small cell lung cancer. What was sequenced was lung tumor tissue. The J gene is TRBJ1-1, the V gene TRBV28, with 7 bases lining up with TRBD1. CDR3 DNA sequence: TGTGCCAGCCAAAGGGACAGTTCGAACACTGAAGCTTTCTTT. It specifies CASQRDSSNTEAFF.